The 10 T cell receptor beta chains below were found in one sample sequenced in a study of blood T cell repertoires in COVID-19. Generated by immunoSEQ multiplex PCR, the TCRdb table keeps only in-frame clones and is missing some. Among 150,000 to 200,000 clones listed, approximately 83% were seen once. The sequenced sample consisted of peripheral blood. The receptors stem from a man aged 55 to 70 with acute or convalescent COVID-19.

V and J are TRBV19 and TRBJ2-6; 12 bases are shared with TRBD1. J was trimmed by 4 bases and V by 5 bases; bases with no gene match: 12. The CDR3 is 19 amino acids. Per the germline V gene, CDR1 is LNHDA and CDR2 is SQIVND (reference sequence). CDR3 in DNA: TGTGCCAGTAGTCCCTTCGAGGGACAGGGGGCAAAAGGGGCCAACGTCCTGACTTTC. It specifies CASSPFEGQGAKGANVLTF.

V usage is TRBV27 and J usage is TRBJ1-2, with TRBD1 identical over 10 bases. V dropped 5 bases and J dropped 8; count of bases not matched to a gene: 11. The V gene's germline CDR1 is MNHEY and CDR2 SMNVEV (reference sequence). The CDR3 is made up of 15 amino acids. The CDR3 spells CASSQVGTGVGGYTF. The CDR3 DNA sequence: TGTGCCAGCAGTCAAGTCGGGACAGGGGTTGGCGGCTACACCTTC.

The rearrangement joins TRBV5-4 to TRBJ2-7; D gene unclear. The CDR3 runs to 15 residues. Between the trimmed V and J ends, which lost 2 bases and 1 base, there was a span of 13 bases. CDR1 SGHNT and CDR2 YYREEE come from the germline V gene (reference sequence). The CDR3 loop is CASSFDSLRSYEQYF. The DNA of the CDR3 is TGTGCCAGCAGCTTCGACTCACTGCGGTCCTACGAGCAGTACTTC.

This chain uses TRBV7-9 with TRBJ1-5, with D possibly TRBD1 on 6 matching bases. CDR3 length: 15 amino acids. Germline V gene lookup returns CDR1 SEHNR and CDR2 FQNEAQ (reference sequence). V was pared by 4 bases and J by 4 bases, with 14 bases between. This CDR3 reads CASSSADSPNQPQHF. The DNA for the CDR3 is TGTGCCAGCAGCTCCGCGGACAGCCCTAATCAGCCCCAGCATTTT.

This rearrangement joins TRBV24-1 to TRBJ2-3; tentative D call: TRBD1 (7 bases). There are 17 residues in the CDR3. Germline CDR1 KGHDR, CDR2 SFDVKD. The V end was cut by 3 bases, the J end by 0 bases, with 15 bases between. CDR3 sequence (DNA): TGTGCCACCAGTGATCCGGGGGACAGTAAAAGCACAGATACGCAGTATTTT. Translation gives CATSDPGDSKSTDTQYF.

This sequence joins TRBV7-2 and TRBJ2-7; 14 bases map to TRBD2. The CDR3 length is 18 residues. The germline gives CDR1 SGHTA, CDR2 FQGNSA. V lost 1 base, J lost 0 bases, and 5 bases stayed unmatched. CDR3 sequence (DNA): TGTGCCAGCAGCTTAGTGCCCGGGACTAGCGGGAGCTCCTACGAGCAGTACTTC. It translates to CASSLVPGTSGSSYEQYF.

The chain employs TRBV19 and TRBJ1-5, with D maybe TRBD1 (6 bases). Trimming left V 3 bases short and J 7 bases short, with 13 bases between. The CDR3 totals 14 residues. Germline V gene sequence: CDR1 LNHDA, CDR2 SQIVND (reference sequence). The CDR3 DNA follows: TGTGCCAGTAGTATGGGAAACAGGGAACAGCCCCAGCATTTT. Amino acids: CASSMGNREQPQHF.

The chain recombines TRBV11-1 with TRBJ1-1; D might be TRBD1 (5 bases). The CDR3 spans 13 residues. Germline CDR1 SGHAT, CDR2 FQDESV (reference sequence). Trimming removed 5 bases at V and 4 bases at J, with 11 bases between. This CDR3 reads CASSPRRGTEAFF. The CDR3 DNA follows: TGTGCCAGCAGCCCTCGGAGGGGCACTGAAGCTTTCTTT.

V is TRBV29-1 and J is TRBJ2-3; the D call may be TRBD1 or TRBD2 (7 bases each). CDR3 length equals 16 residues. Per germline, CDR1 SQVTM and CDR2 ANQGSEA. Trimming left V 7 bases short and J 2 bases short, with 22 bases between. The CDR3 spells CSAGGGRDRDTDTQYF. The CDR3 DNA is TGCAGCGCGGGAGGTGGACGGGACAGAGACACAGATACGCAGTATTTT.

The J gene is TRBJ2-7, the V gene TRBV6-1; 8 bases agree with TRBD1. V was clipped by 1 base and J by 7 bases; unmatched bases: 9. This CDR3 comprises 15 residues. From germline, CDR1 is MNHNS and CDR2 SASEGT. The CDR3 DNA sequence: TGTGCCAGCAGTGAAGATATAAGACAGGGGAGAGAGCAGTACTTC. Protein product: CASSEDIRQGREQYF.